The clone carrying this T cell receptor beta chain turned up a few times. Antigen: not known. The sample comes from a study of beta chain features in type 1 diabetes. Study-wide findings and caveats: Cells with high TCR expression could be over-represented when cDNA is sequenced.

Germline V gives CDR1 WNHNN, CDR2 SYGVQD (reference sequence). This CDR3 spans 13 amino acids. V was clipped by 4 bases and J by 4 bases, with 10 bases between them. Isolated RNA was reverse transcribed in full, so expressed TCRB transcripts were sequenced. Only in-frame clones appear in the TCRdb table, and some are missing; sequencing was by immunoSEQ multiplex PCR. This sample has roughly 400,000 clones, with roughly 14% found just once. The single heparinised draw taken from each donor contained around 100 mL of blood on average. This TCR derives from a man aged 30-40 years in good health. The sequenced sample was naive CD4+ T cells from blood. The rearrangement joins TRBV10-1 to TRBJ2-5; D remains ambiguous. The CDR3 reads CASSVRARETQYF. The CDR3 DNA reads TGCGCCAGCAGTGTGCGAGCCCGAGAGACCCAGTACTTC.